What follows are 19 T cell receptor beta chains derived from one specimen sequenced in a study of early T cells in non-severe SARS-CoV-2 infection. Using its own MiXCR run on the 5' RACE reads, TCRdb lists one record per CDR3 protein. The table lists tens of thousands of distinct CDR3 sequences, 10% to 15% of them singletons. Sequences were obtained from whole blood. These receptors came from an adult who was a healthcare worker with PCR-confirmed SARS-CoV-2 infection or an uninfected control (not recorded which).

This clonotype occurred many times. Here the CDR3 reads CASSPTWDTDTQYF. The CDR3 DNA is TGTGCCAGCAGCCCGACCTGGGACACAGATACGCAGTATTTT. V usage is TRBV11-2 and J usage is TRBJ2-3; D not certain. Trimming removed 5 bases at V and 2 bases at J, with 11 bases between. CDR1 and CDR2 (germline): SGHAT, FQNNGV. This CDR3 has 14 residues.

J is TRBJ2-2 and V is TRBV2; 11 nucleotides line up with TRBD1. CDR3 size: 16 residues. J was trimmed by 4 bases and V by 6 bases; bases with no gene match: 7. The germline V gene encodes CDR1 SNHLY and CDR2 FYNNEI. CDR3 DNA: TGTGCCAGCAGAGGTACCGGGACAGGGGGCACCGGGGAGCTGTTTTTT. It yields the protein CASRGTGTGGTGELFF.

In its sample, this clonotype was seen many times. The chain uses TRBV6-1 and TRBJ1-1; D may be TRBD1 (5 bases). With 6 bases removed from V and 1 base from J, the gap between germline ends came to 9 bases. The germline V gene encodes CDR1 MNHNS and CDR2 SASEGT. This CDR3 has 13 amino acids. The CDR3 region has the DNA TGTGCCAGCAGGGACACTGGGAACACTGAAGCTTTCTTT. Translating it yields CASRDTGNTEAFF.

This clonotype was seen more than once but under ten times. V and J are TRBV20-1 and TRBJ2-3, with D hard to call. The V and J ends lost 6 bases and 6 bases respectively, with 13 bases between them. The CDR3 is 12 residues long. Germline CDR1 DFQATT, CDR2 SNEGSKA (reference sequence). CDR3 sequence (DNA): TGCAGTGCCGTAGGGCCCCCGGATACGCAGTATTTT. Residues: CSAVGPPDTQYF.

A few counts support this clonotype. The chain joins TRBV7-2 to TRBJ2-5; D remains ambiguous. Trimming removed 3 bases at V and 4 bases at J, with 12 bases between. The CDR3 loop spans 14 amino acids. Germline V CDR1 and CDR2: SGHTA, FQGNSA. As DNA, the CDR3 is TGTGCCAGCAGCTTCCTAGGAAGGCCAGAGACCCAGTACTTC. Protein sequence: CASSFLGRPETQYF.

The chain recombines TRBV1 with TRBJ2-3; TRBD2, the table's D call, lacks a check against the DNA. TRBV1 is shown as a pseudogene. This CDR3 is 12 amino acids long. In DNA, the CDR3 is TGCACTAATTTTACGGGAGCAGATACGCAGTATTTT. The encoded protein is CTNFTGADTQYF.

This clonotype was observed a few times. The V gene is TRBV7-8, the J gene TRBJ2-7; a possible D gene is TRBD2 (6 bases). This CDR3 contains 14 residues. V was cut by 1 base and J by 2 bases, with 9 bases left in between. The germline CDR1 and CDR2 sequences are SGHVS and FQNEAQ. The chain's CDR3 is CASSLVGGTYEQYF. The CDR3 DNA reads as TGTGCCAGCAGCTTAGTGGGGGGTACCTACGAGCAGTACTTC.

In DNA form, the CDR3 reads TGTGCCAGCAGCCAGCCTGGGGCAGACGGTACGACTAGCGGGAGACGTTTCAATTCTGGGCAGTACTTC. Protein sequence: CASSQPGADGTTSGRRFNSGQYF. J is TRBJ2-7 and V is TRBV11-1; TRBD2 matches 12 bases. The CDR3 is 23 amino acids. The germline gives CDR1 SGHAT, CDR2 FQDESV (reference sequence). V shed 5 bases and J 9 bases; nucleotides not matched to a gene: 35.

In this sample, this clonotype is medium-sized. The chain has TRBV5-4 and TRBJ2-6; TRBD1 or TRBD2 may be the D gene (5 bases each). CDR3 size: 16 residues. Germline lookup yields CDR1 SGHNT and CDR2 YYREEE (reference sequence). Deletions cut 4 bases from V and 0 bases from J, with 11 bases between. DNA of the CDR3: TGTGCCAGCAGCCGGGACGCAGGCTCTGGGGCCAACGTCCTGACTTTC. Its protein product is CASSRDAGSGANVLTF.

This clonotype was detected only a few times. The chain recombines TRBV6-2 or TRBV6-3 with TRBJ2-5; 7 positions agree with TRBD1. The CDR3 contains 16 residues. Per germline, CDR1 MNHEY and CDR2 SVGEGT. With V trimmed by 4 bases and J by 4 bases, 12 bases remained unmatched. CDR3 protein: CASSLKGQGVGETQYF. DNA of the CDR3: TGTGCCAGCAGTTTGAAAGGTCAGGGGGTCGGAGAGACCCAGTACTTC.

Only a few counts were recorded for this clonotype. The chain links TRBV7-2 to TRBJ2-1, with D unresolved. CDR1 SGHTA and CDR2 FQGNSA come from the germline V gene. The CDR3 covers 15 residues. V lost 3 bases to trimming and J lost 0 bases, with 9 bases between them. CDR3 protein: CASSLYPSSYNEQFF. The CDR3 DNA reads as TGTGCCAGCAGCTTGTATCCTAGCTCCTACAATGAGCAGTTCTTC.

This clonotype was observed a handful of times. V gene TRBV10-3 combines with J gene TRBJ1-2; the D gene is possibly TRBD1 (5 bases). The CDR3 extends over 15 amino acids. Trimming cost V 7 bases and J 0 bases, with 15 bases left between them. Germline assignment: CDR1 ENHRY and CDR2 SYGVKD. The CDR3, as DNA: TGTGCCATCAACCTCGGGGCAGAAACTAACTATGGCTACACCTTC. This sequence encodes CAINLGAETNYGYTF.

This clonotype was seen many times. The chain employs TRBV6-2 or TRBV6-3 and TRBJ1-1; the match to TRBD1 covers 9 bases. CDR3 length: 14 amino acids. V lost 6 bases, J lost 6 bases, and 8 bases stayed unmatched. From germline, CDR1 is MNHEY and CDR2 SVGEGT. CDR3: CASRQLRTGAEAFF. The DNA for the CDR3 is TGTGCCAGCAGGCAACTAAGGACAGGGGCTGAAGCTTTCTTT.

This clonotype was seen at least ten times. The chain carries TRBV5-7 and TRBJ2-7; no clear D. TRBV5-7 is an ORF, and what it does is uncertain. The CDR3 has 12 residues. Deletions cut 7 bases from V and 4 bases from J, with 12 bases between. CDR3 sequence (DNA): TGTGCCAGCCCCGACACGCCGTACGAGCAGTACTTC. Protein product: CASPDTPYEQYF.

The chain is built from TRBV29-1 and TRBJ2-4; 7 nucleotides match TRBD2. Trimming removed 8 bases from V and 6 bases from J; junction bases left unmatched: 13. There are 14 residues in the CDR3. Germline CDR1 and CDR2: SQVTM and ANQGSEA. Here the CDR3 reads CSRGVLFLGNIQYF. In nucleotides, the CDR3 is TGCAGCCGGGGGGTCCTATTCCTAGGAAACATTCAGTACTTC.

This clonotype was counted only a few times. The chain links TRBV11-2 to TRBJ2-7; D remains ambiguous. V was shortened by 1 base and J by 2 bases, with 6 bases between the two germline ends. The CDR3 has 13 residues. The germline gives CDR1 SGHAT, CDR2 FQNNGV. The CDR3 loop reads CASSLGLTYEQYF. CDR3 sequence (DNA): TGTGCCAGCAGCTTAGGCCTGACCTACGAGCAGTACTTC.

This clonotype has ten or more counts. J is TRBJ2-5 and V is TRBV5-1; D is possibly TRBD1 (5 bases). The CDR3 covers 13 residues. Germline V gene lookup returns CDR1 SGHRS and CDR2 YFSETQ. V lost 4 bases, J lost 5 bases, and 12 bases lay in between. Here the CDR3 DNA reads TGCGCCAGCAGCGGGTGGGGCGAGGAGACCCAGTACTTC. Amino acid sequence: CASSGWGEETQYF. Full variable domain (missing parts from reference TRBV5-1 and TRBJ2-5): KAGVTQTPRYLIKTRGQQVTLSCSPISGHRSVSWYQQTPGQGLQFLFEYFSETQRNKGNFPGRFSGRQFSNSRSEMNVSTLELGDSALYLCASSGWGEETQYFGPGTRLLVL.

The CDR3 DNA reads as TGTGCCAGCAGCTCCCTGACAGGCTCTGGGGCCAACGTCCTGACTTTC. Translation: CASSSLTGSGANVLTF. The chain carries TRBV11-2 and TRBJ2-6; tentatively, D is TRBD1 (6 bases). The CDR3 is 16 residues long. V was cut by 4 bases and J by 0 bases, with 10 bases left in between. Germline lookup yields CDR1 SGHAT and CDR2 FQNNGV.

The V and J genes are TRBV7-9 and TRBJ1-6; D unresolved. The V and J ends lost 0 bases and 7 bases respectively, with 7 bases between them. Per the germline V gene, CDR1 is SEHNR and CDR2 is FQNEAQ (reference sequence). The CDR3 is 14 amino acids. The CDR3 nucleotides are TGTGCCAGCAGCTTAGCGCCTACAAATTCACCCCTCCACTTT. Encoded protein: CASSLAPTNSPLHF.